The 25 T cell receptor beta chains listed next were all sequenced from one sample in a study of T cell repertoires in cytomegalovirus infection. In TCRdb, the reads were re-called with MiXCR into one record per CDR3 protein. The sample has some 700,000 distinct CDR3 sequences, roughly 36% seen once; the top ten hold under 3.5%. The source material was PBMCs. The source of these receptors is a human donor in good health (CMV status not recorded). Some clones in this sample may be carry-over from other donors' samples.

The chain has TRBV29-1 and TRBJ2-7; D unresolved. Trimming took 7 bases from V and 2 from J, leaving 9 bases between them. CDR3 length equals 11 residues. Germline V gene lookup returns CDR1 SQVTM and CDR2 ANQGSEA. DNA of the CDR3: TGCAGCGCTGTTGGAGCCTACGAGCAGTACTTC. The encoded protein is CSAVGAYEQYF.

This clonotype was seen a handful of times. This sequence joins TRBV2 and TRBJ2-1; 9 bases agree with TRBD2. This CDR3 spans 13 amino acids. Germline trimming cut 4 bases from V and 9 bases from J; bases unmatched to any gene: 4. Germline V gene data show CDR1 as SNHLY and CDR2 as FYNNEI. CDR3 in amino acids: CASSVAGVGEQFF. In DNA, the CDR3 is TGTGCCAGCAGTGTAGCGGGAGTAGGTGAGCAGTTCTTC.

The chain has TRBV15 and TRBJ1-4; D perhaps matches TRBD1 (5 bases). The V end lost 2 bases, the J end lost 0 bases, and 10 bases lay between the germline ends. The germline V gene encodes CDR1 LNHNV and CDR2 YYDKDF (reference sequence). The CDR3 is 16 amino acids. The CDR3 loop reads CATSRYRQPTNEKLFF. The CDR3 coding sequence is TGTGCCACCAGCAGATACCGACAGCCAACTAATGAAAAACTGTTTTTT. Full variable domain (rest looked up from reference TRBV15 and TRBJ1-4): DAMVIQNPRYQVTQFGKPVTLSCSQTLNHNVMYWYQQKSSQAPKLLFHYYDKDFNNEADTPDNFQSRRPNTSFCFLDIRSPGLGDTAMYLCATSRYRQPTNEKLFFGSGTQLSVL.

Ten or more counts support this clonotype. The gene calls are TRBV10-3 and TRBJ2-1; 13 bases are shared with TRBD2. The CDR3 is 19 residues long. The V gene end was trimmed by 2 bases and the J gene end by 6 bases; junction bases not matched to a gene: 13. In germline, CDR1 is ENHRY, CDR2 SYGVKD. CDR3 bases: TGTGCCATCAGTGAGACCGGGACTAGCGGGATTCTGAGCGGCAATGAGCAGTTCTTC. Residues: CAISETGTSGILSGNEQFF.

J is TRBJ2-7 and V is TRBV6-1; 8 positions agree with TRBD1. The CDR3 sequence is 18 residues long. Trimming at V came to 3 bases and at J to 4 bases, leaving 17 bases not matched to a gene. The V gene's germline CDR1 is MNHNS and CDR2 SASEGT. CDR3 sequence: CASSEGFFLTGERYEQYF. The CDR3 DNA reads TGTGCCAGCAGTGAGGGATTTTTCTTGACAGGGGAGCGGTACGAGCAGTACTTC.

J is TRBJ1-1 and V is TRBV19; 7 bases are shared with TRBD1. The CDR3 runs 13 residues. Looked up from germline, CDR1 is LNHDA and CDR2 is SQIVND (reference sequence). Trimming at V came to 8 bases and at J to 5 bases, leaving 8 bases not matched to a gene. CDR3: CASVNRGGTEAFF. In DNA, the CDR3 is TGTGCCAGTGTAAACAGGGGTGGGACTGAAGCTTTCTTT.

This clonotype was detected many times. The genes are TRBV7-2 and TRBJ1-5, with D possibly being TRBD1 (5 bases). Germline loops: CDR1 SGHTA, CDR2 FQGNSA. The CDR3 sequence is 14 residues long. Trimming took 1 base from V and 7 from J, leaving 11 bases between them. CDR3 DNA sequence: TGTGCCAGCAGCTTAGGATCGGGGGGACAGCCCCAGCATTTT. This gives the protein CASSLGSGGQPQHF.

Comment on this clonotype: A clone one base away is much larger, so this may be a read error. The chain has TRBV7-2 and TRBJ1-2; 12 bases align to TRBD1. Per germline, CDR1 SGHTA and CDR2 FQGNSA. CDR3 length: 17 residues. CDR3 sequence reads: CASSPPPGTGGRYGSTF. The CDR3 DNA reads as TGTGCCAGCAGCCCCCCGCCCGGGACAGGGGGCCGGTATGGCTCCACCTTC.

The CDR3 DNA reads TGTGCCACCAGTGACCCGGGACAGGGCGGAGAGACCCAGTACTTC. This sequence encodes CATSDPGQGGETQYF. The J gene is TRBJ2-5, the V gene TRBV24-1; 9 positions match TRBD1. CDR1 KGHDR and CDR2 SFDVKD come from the germline V gene. This CDR3 contains 15 residues. Trimming removed 4 bases from V and 4 bases from J; junction bases left unmatched: 6.

This clonotype was picked up a small number of times. The genes are TRBV12-3 or TRBV12-4 and TRBJ2-5, with 10 bases that match TRBD1. The CDR3 runs 16 residues. V lost 6 bases, J lost 5 bases, and 12 bases stayed unmatched. CDR3 in DNA: TGTGCCAGCAGGGCCGCAAGACAGGGGGCTGGGGAGACCCAGTACTTC. This encodes CASRAARQGAGETQYF.

This clonotype has more than one count but fewer than ten. The V and J genes are TRBV5-5 and TRBJ2-7; D ambiguous. From germline, CDR1 is SGHKS and CDR2 YYEKEE (reference sequence). V dropped 2 bases and J dropped 3 bases, with 12 bases sitting between them. CDR3 length equals 14 residues. This chain's CDR3 is CASSLFYADYEQYF. The CDR3 region has the DNA TGTGCCAGCAGCTTATTTTATGCAGACTACGAGCAGTACTTC.

This clonotype was recorded a few times. The chain is built from TRBV6-1 and TRBJ2-2; D unresolved. Trimming took 1 base from V and 0 from J, leaving 3 bases between them. The CDR3 totals 14 residues. Germline values: CDR1 MNHNS, CDR2 SASEGT. Here the CDR3 DNA reads TGTGCCAGCAGTGAAGTTGCGAACACCGGGGAGCTGTTTTTT. Its translation is CASSEVANTGELFF.

This clonotype occurred many times. The rearrangement uses TRBV7-2 and TRBJ2-5, with a weak D call TRBD2 (6 bases). Germline V gives CDR1 SGHTA, CDR2 FQGNSA. This CDR3 has 14 residues. Trimming stripped 3 bases from V and 7 bases from J, with 15 bases between. The CDR3 region is CASSFGLNVGTQYF. CDR3 coding DNA: TGTGCCAGCAGCTTCGGACTAAACGTAGGGACCCAGTACTTC.

This clonotype turned up a few times. This chain uses TRBV6-5 with TRBJ1-3; D gene uncertain. This CDR3 spans 16 amino acids. Germline V CDR1 and CDR2: MNHEY, SVGAGI. V lost 0 bases and J lost 0, with 9 bases in between. CDR3 nucleotides: TGTGCCAGCAGTTACTCAAGCGGTGCCTCTGGAAACACCATATATTTT. Translation: CASSYSSGASGNTIYF.

As DNA, the CDR3 is TGTGCCAGCAGAGTGGGAGGGGGGGTCTGGGAGCAGTTCTTC. This gives the protein CASRVGGGVWEQFF. This chain connects TRBV27 to TRBJ2-1; perhaps TRBD2 as D (7 bases). Germline V gene data show CDR1 as MNHEY and CDR2 as SMNVEV (reference sequence). Trimming cost V 6 bases and J 10 bases, with 19 bases left between them. The length of the CDR3 is 14 residues.

The chain joins TRBV24-1 to TRBJ1-6; 10 nucleotides line up with TRBD1. The V and J ends lost 4 bases and 9 bases, in that order; junction bases with no gene match: 14. This CDR3 is built from 18 residues. Germline V lookup: CDR1 KGHDR, CDR2 SFDVKD. The CDR3 nucleotides are TGTGCCACCAGTGACGTAATAGACAGGGGGCGAATTAGTTCACCCCTCCACTTT. Translated, it gives CATSDVIDRGRISSPLHF.

The chain joins TRBV10-3 to TRBJ1-3; 8 bases align to TRBD1. This CDR3 is 16 amino acids long. Trimming cost V 6 bases and J 4 bases; bases outside gene matches: 11. Per germline, CDR1 ENHRY and CDR2 SYGVKD. DNA of the CDR3: TGTGCCATCAGCCAGTCCCAGGGGGCTTCAGGAAACACCATATATTTT. Encoded protein: CAISQSQGASGNTIYF.

This clonotype was detected a few times. The chain recombines TRBV5-6 with TRBJ2-7; 9 nucleotides line up with TRBD1. Germline V gene lookup returns CDR1 SGHDT and CDR2 YYEEEE. The CDR3 extends over 15 amino acids. V shed 6 bases, J shed 2 bases, and the junction held 9 bases outside the gene matches. The CDR3 DNA reads TGTGCCAGCACCCGAAGGACAGGGGCAACCTACGAGCAGTACTTC. Amino acids: CASTRRTGATYEQYF.

V usage is TRBV29-1 and J usage is TRBJ2-1; 9 bases agree with TRBD1. The CDR3 consists of 13 residues. Germline-derived CDR1 and CDR2 are SQVTM and ANQGSEA. Unmatched junction bases numbered 10, after V lost 4 bases and J lost 12 bases. The CDR3 is CSVVVTGGLVQFF. The CDR3 DNA reads as TGCAGCGTTGTAGTGACAGGGGGGCTCGTGCAGTTCTTC.

This rearrangement joins TRBV29-1 to TRBJ1-2, with D perhaps matching TRBD1 (6 bases). V gave up 3 bases and J gave up 7 bases, with 15 bases separating them. CDR3 length equals 13 residues. Germline V gene data show CDR1 as SQVTM and CDR2 as ANQGSEA. CDR3 sequence reads: CSVDRHRDGGYTF. CDR3 sequence (DNA): TGCAGCGTTGATCGGCACAGGGATGGTGGCTACACCTTC.

This chain uses TRBV5-6 with TRBJ2-3, with 8 bases lining up with TRBD2. V gave up 1 base and J gave up 6 bases; unmatched junction bases: 13. This CDR3 comprises 17 residues. Looked up from germline, CDR1 is SGHDT and CDR2 is YYEEEE. The DNA for the CDR3 is TGTGCCAGCAGCTTGATATTTAACGGGAGGGCCACGGATACGCAGTATTTT. Translation gives CASSLIFNGRATDTQYF.

This clonotype has just a few counts. The rearrangement joins TRBV20-1 to TRBJ1-1; TRBD1 is a possible D gene (6 bases). The CDR3 has 13 amino acids. The germline gives CDR1 DFQATT, CDR2 SNEGSKA (reference sequence). V was cut by 5 bases and J by 0 bases, with 10 bases left in between. This chain's CDR3 is CSAQTGMNTEAFF. The CDR3 DNA is TGCAGTGCTCAGACAGGAATGAACACTGAAGCTTTCTTT.

Concerning this clonotype itself: An end of the junction differs from the germline gene, which may be a read error. This sequence joins TRBV5-5 and TRBJ2-5, with D perhaps matching TRBD1 (7 bases). CDR1 is SGHKS and CDR2 is YYEKEE in the germline V gene (reference sequence). This CDR3 is built from 14 residues. The CDR3 is CGSSLEGAWETQYF. The CDR3 DNA reads as TGTGGCAGCAGCTTGGAGGGGGCGTGGGAGACCCAGTACTTC.

This clonotype came up a few times. V gene TRBV5-1 combines with J gene TRBJ1-1; 9 nucleotides match TRBD1. The CDR3 runs to 15 residues. With V trimmed by 3 bases and J by 2 bases, 5 bases remained unmatched. The germline CDR1 and CDR2 sequences are SGHRS and YFSETQ. The CDR3 DNA is TGCGCCAGCAGCTCACAGGGGGCTAAAAACACTGAAGCTTTCTTT. Protein: CASSSQGAKNTEAFF.

The count of this clonotype is one. CDR3 protein: CASSFLAGGPVDTQYF. The DNA of the CDR3 is TGCGCCAGCAGCTTTCTAGCGGGAGGGCCAGTAGATACGCAGTATTTT. The V call is TRBV5-1, the J call TRBJ2-3, with TRBD2 matching over 12 bases. The length of the CDR3 is 16 residues. Germline CDR1 reads SGHRS; CDR2 reads YFSETQ. Unmatched junction bases numbered 6, after V lost 2 bases and J lost 5 bases. The whole variable domain, remainder taken from reference TRBV5-1 and TRBJ2-3, is KAGVTQTPRYLIKTRGQQVTLSCSPISGHRSVSWYQQTPGQGLQFLFEYFSETQRNKGNFPGRFSGRQFSNSRSEMNVSTLELGDSALYLCASSFLAGGPVDTQYFGPGTRLTVL.